The present TCR beta chain was sequenced within a study of radiation and T cells in renal cell carcinoma (TCRdb year 2020). Turning to the overall study: In total, some 50 samples, comprising roughly 25 tumors and some 27 peripheral blood samples, were subjected to TCR beta sequencing. The final blood draw was performed at 4 weeks after radiation, at the same time as nephrectomy. A total of 4 million to 5 million unique CDR3 nucleotide sequences, encoding roughly 3,000,000 unique CDR3 amino acid sequences, were found across all 50 or so samples. Study-wide conclusions, independent of this receptor: Tracking of blood repertoire dynamics stopped at three to five weeks after treatment, with no follow-up past that point. The single-armed trial design could not address effects of radiation dose or scheduling on the TCR repertoire. An increase in top tumor clonotypes in blood was observed from baseline to 2 weeks post-radiation, followed by contraction by 4 weeks, which was taken to suggest transient expansion of tumor-resident clones. Because no pretreatment tumor biopsies were available, whether clonotypes were present in the tumor at baseline could not be determined.

The CDR3 goes from the cysteine to the valine over 12 residues. CDR3 DNA only is kept here, 36 bases in frame from base 1. The V end loses 2 bases and the J end loses 3 bases, and a stretch of 6 bases separates them. CDR1 and CDR2 were assigned from the germline V gene as SGHRS and YFSETQ. The immunoSEQ kit was used, according to the manufacturer's recommendations, to generate TCR beta libraries from genomic DNA. Library preparation used a first multiplex PCR with proprietary primers, then a second PCR adding unique barcodes, with bead cleanups after each round. A positive control reaction and a negative control reaction, both provided in the kit, were run with every batch of samples. The final libraries underwent checking on an Agilent 4200 TapeStation D1000 ScreenTape, volumetric pooling, and quantification by qPCR. Sequencing was performed on an Illumina NextSeq500 with a MidOutput 150-cycle cartridge, and 156 Read1 and 15 Index1 cycles were run with kit custom primers. The pooled library was loaded at roughly 1 pM with around 20% PhiX control spiked in. Turning to the authors' computational methods: The vendor-processed data were analyzed in R, and a clonotype was defined as all T cells that share the same CDR3 nucleotide sequence. For clone abundance analyses, frequencies were normalized to the 10,000 most abundant clones in each sample. Public T cell clones, which averaged fewer than five per sample, were removed prior to analysis. A difference in abundance of at least 32-fold between compartments was used to define tumor-enriched and baseline blood-enriched clonotypes. A beta-binomial differential abundance model was used to identify clonotypes that were expanded or contracted between blood time points. The Baroni-Urbani and Buser coefficient was used to measure tumor-blood repertoire similarity, and groups were compared with two-tailed Wilcoxon tests in R. Drawn from immuneACCESS, this table holds only the in-frame rearrangements with V and J called that TCRdb kept. Clones are partly lost; checked studies trace under half to an unresolved V gene and leave the rest unexplained. V, J and clone size are taken as reported in that table, and D and trimming were inferred from the DNA itself. The sample table lists approximately 70,000 clones, 70% to 80% of them with a count of one. The ten largest clonotypes hold 6.5% to 7.5% of the sample.

The sample's time point, from its label and the paper: blood 4 weeks post-SBRT, at nephrectomy. In the paper's terms, the treatment or condition label means: 15 Gy SBRT to primary tumor, nephrectomy 4 weeks later. The samples were obtained from a clinical trial, where primary renal cell carcinomas were treated with 15 Gy stereotactic body radiation therapy and then removed by nephrectomy 4 weeks afterward. To follow tumor-enriched clonotypes, peripheral blood was collected serially from radiation-treated patients at baseline and again at 2 weeks and 4 weeks after SBRT. Every patient's renal cell carcinoma showed clear cell pathology. The QIAamp DNA Blood Mini Kit (Qiagen) was used to prepare genomic DNA for TCR sequencing. Samples were included in the analyses only if all quality control checks were passed. This clone is judged medium-sized (0.01 to 0.1%). Its recognized antigen is unknown. Base quality data are lacking; no much larger clone is found one base away.

The clonotype comes from a man aged 55 to 70 with renal cell carcinoma. The sequence joins TRBV5-1 to TRBJ2-7; no D segment can be confidently identified. The source material was blood, sampled from a patient whose treatment included radiotherapy and nephrectomy. CDR3 protein: CASSLWGYEQYV. The DNA is as follows: TGCGCCAGCAGCTTATGGGGCTACGAGCAGTACGTC.